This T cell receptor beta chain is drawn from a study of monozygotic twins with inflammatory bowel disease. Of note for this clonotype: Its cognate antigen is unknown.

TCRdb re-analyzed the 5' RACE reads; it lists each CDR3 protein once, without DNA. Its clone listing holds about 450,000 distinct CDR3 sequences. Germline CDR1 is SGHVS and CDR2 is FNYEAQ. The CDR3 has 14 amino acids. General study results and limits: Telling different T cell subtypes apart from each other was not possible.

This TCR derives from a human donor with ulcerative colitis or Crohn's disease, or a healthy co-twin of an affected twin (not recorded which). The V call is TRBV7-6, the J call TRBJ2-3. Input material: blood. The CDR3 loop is CASSLALSTDTQYF. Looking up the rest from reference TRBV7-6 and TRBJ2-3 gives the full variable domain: GAGVSQSPRYKVTKRGQDVALRCDPISGHVSLYWYRQALGQGPEFLTYFNYEAQQDKSGLPNDRFSAERPEGSISTLTIQRTEQRDSAMYRCASSLALSTDTQYFGPGTRLTVL.